A single sample gave rise to the 5 T cell receptor beta chains below, sequenced in a study of T cells in Graves' hyperthyroidism and ophthalmopathy. The TCR beta CDR3 regions underwent amplification using RNA transcripts as the source. The HTBI primer set served for first-round RT-PCR of the TCR CDR3. TCRdb analysed the multiplex PCR reads with MiXCR anew, one entry per CDR3 protein. The sample carries about 300,000 distinct CDR3 sequences, roughly 19% recorded once. What was sequenced was blood. The receptors were gathered from a man aged 50-59 years with Graves' ophthalmopathy.

Ten or more counts support this clonotype. The rearrangement uses TRBV20-1 and TRBJ2-5; 7 nucleotides line up with TRBD2. The trim removed 5 bases at V and 5 bases at J, leaving 5 bases unmatched. The CDR3 totals 12 residues. From germline, CDR1 is DFQATT and CDR2 SNEGSKA (reference sequence). CDR3 sequence: CSAQGREETQYF. The CDR3, as DNA: TGCAGTGCTCAAGGGAGGGAGGAGACCCAGTACTTC.

This clonotype was seen ten or more times. V is TRBV11-3 and J is TRBJ2-6; 7 positions agree with TRBD1. Losses at the gene ends were 5 bases for V and 2 bases for J; bases not matched to a gene: 3. This CDR3 spans 15 amino acids. The germline V gene has CDR1 SGHNT and CDR2 YENEEA. The CDR3 DNA is TGTGCCAGCAGCCTCGGGACAGCTGGGGCCAACGTCCTGACTTTC. Its protein is CASSLGTAGANVLTF.

The V gene is TRBV27, the J gene TRBJ2-5; D is possibly TRBD2 (5 bases). The CDR3 is made up of 15 amino acids. Germline values: CDR1 MNHEY, CDR2 SMNVEV (reference sequence). V was cut by 3 bases and J by 4 bases, with 15 bases left in between. The chain's CDR3 is CASSLFPTGGETQYF. Here the CDR3 DNA reads TGTGCCAGCAGTTTGTTTCCCACCGGAGGAGAGACCCAGTACTTC.

The table lists this clonotype with many counts. This sequence joins TRBV11-2 and TRBJ2-2; D call uncertain. V lost 1 base to trimming and J lost 4 bases, with 7 bases between them. Looked up from germline, CDR1 is SGHAT and CDR2 is FQNNGV. The CDR3 totals 14 residues. The DNA of the CDR3 is TGTGCCAGCAGCTTAGTACAGAGCACCGGGGAGCTGTTTTTT. As protein: CASSLVQSTGELFF. The whole variable domain, remainder taken from reference TRBV11-2 and TRBJ2-2, is EAGVAQSPRYKIIEKRQSVAFWCNPISGHATLYWYQQILGQGPKLLIQFQNNGVVDDSQLPKDRFSAERLKGVDSTLKIQPAKLEDSAVYLCASSLVQSTGELFFGEGSRLTVL.

The chain has TRBV20-1 and TRBJ2-1; D is possibly TRBD1 (5 bases). The CDR3 is made up of 17 amino acids. Trimming left V 5 bases short and J 8 bases short, with 28 bases between. CDR1 and CDR2 (germline): DFQATT, SNEGSKA (reference sequence). The CDR3 nucleotides read TGCAGTGCTCATGGCAGAGGACAAGAGTGGGGTATTGATGAGCAGTTCTTC. Its protein product is CSAHGRGQEWGIDEQFF.